Shown below are 6 T cell receptor beta chains from a single sample sequenced in a study of shared clonotypes between healthy human individuals (dated by TCRdb to 2019 to 2021). Library prep was done by the immunoSEQ multiplex PCR assay. In its TCRdb copy, this immuneACCESS table keeps in-frame sequences only and misses some clones. Where compared with another copy, unresolved V genes explain less than half of these, and the others have no known cause. The sample table contains approximately 1.4 million clones; only one count was recorded for 98% of them. The ten largest clonotypes hold 0.4% to 0.45% of the sample. The sequencing input was naive CD4+ T cells sorted from blood. Per the publication, the cell subset or site label means: CD45RA+ positively selected. The receptors shown here come from a man aged 25 to 40 in good health.

The chain couples TRBV9 to TRBJ2-1; TRBD2 matches 8 bases. Per germline, CDR1 SGDLS and CDR2 YYNGEE. The CDR3 has 16 amino acids. V lost 4 bases to trimming and J lost 0 bases; unmatched junction nucleotides: 6. The CDR3 nucleotides are TGTGCCAGCAGCTCCCGCGGGAGGAGCTCCTACAATGAGCAGTTCTTC. Amino acids: CASSSRGRSSYNEQFF.

This clone appeared once. The rearrangement links TRBV7-2 to TRBJ2-7; D call uncertain. The V end was cut by 5 bases, the J end by 6 bases, with 20 bases between. CDR1 is SGHTA and CDR2 is FQGNSA in the germline V gene. The CDR3 loop spans 15 amino acids. CDR3 in DNA: TGTGCCAGCAGCCCAAGGTCTACAGCCCCCGGCGAGCAGTACTTC. Translation: CASSPRSTAPGEQYF.

The CDR3 DNA follows: TGTGCCAGCAGCTTCCCCGGAAGGGACCGGTGGGTACGCGAGCAGTACTTC. Encoded protein: CASSFPGRDRWVREQYF. V usage is TRBV11-2 and J usage is TRBJ2-7; D may match TRBD1 or TRBD2 (5 bases each). The CDR3 has 17 residues. The V end was cut by 3 bases, the J end by 6 bases, with 24 bases between. From germline, CDR1 is SGHAT and CDR2 FQNNGV. Variable domain in full (rest from reference TRBV11-2 and TRBJ2-7): EAGVAQSPRYKIIEKRQSVAFWCNPISGHATLYWYQQILGQGPKLLIQFQNNGVVDDSQLPKDRFSAERLKGVDSTLKIQPAKLEDSAVYLCASSFPGRDRWVREQYFGPGTRLTVT.

The J gene is TRBJ1-2, the V gene TRBV30; 7 bases line up with TRBD1. The CDR3 length is 15 residues. With V trimmed by 3 bases and J by 2 bases, 9 bases remained unmatched. Germline values: CDR1 GTSNPN, CDR2 SVGIG (reference sequence). In DNA form, the CDR3 reads TGTGCCTGGAGCCTTACAGGGGACGGGAACTATGGCTACACCTTC. This encodes CAWSLTGDGNYGYTF.

This chain connects TRBV5-5 to TRBJ2-7; 7 bases map to TRBD2. Germline trimming cut 4 bases from V and 2 bases from J; bases unmatched to any gene: 9. The germline V gene has CDR1 SGHKS and CDR2 YYEKEE (reference sequence). This CDR3 comprises 15 residues. The CDR3 region is CASSGLADLTYEQYF. The CDR3 nucleotides read TGTGCCAGCAGCGGCCTAGCGGACTTAACCTACGAGCAGTACTTC.

This clone showed up just once. The chain carries TRBV30 and TRBJ2-3, with D tentatively TRBD2 (7 bases). V lost 8 bases to trimming and J lost 3 bases, with 15 bases between them. Germline V CDR1 and CDR2: GTSNPN, SVGIG (reference sequence). The CDR3 extends over 13 amino acids. As DNA, the CDR3 is TGTGCCCGCGACGGGGGGCTGACAGATACGCAGTATTTT. Its protein product is CARDGGLTDTQYF.